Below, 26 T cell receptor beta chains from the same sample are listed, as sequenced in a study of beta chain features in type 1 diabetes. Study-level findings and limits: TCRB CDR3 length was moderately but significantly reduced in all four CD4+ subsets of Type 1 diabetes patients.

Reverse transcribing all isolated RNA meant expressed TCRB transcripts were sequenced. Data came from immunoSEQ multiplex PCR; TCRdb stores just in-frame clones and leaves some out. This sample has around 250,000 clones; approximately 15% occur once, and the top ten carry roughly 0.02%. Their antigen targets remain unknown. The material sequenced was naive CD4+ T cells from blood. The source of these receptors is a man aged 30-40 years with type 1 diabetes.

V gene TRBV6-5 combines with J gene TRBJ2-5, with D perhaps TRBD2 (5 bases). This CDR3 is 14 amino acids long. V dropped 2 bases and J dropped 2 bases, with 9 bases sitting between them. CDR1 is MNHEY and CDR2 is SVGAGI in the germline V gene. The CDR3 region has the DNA TGTGCCAGCAGTTACGTGGGAGAGCAAGAGACCCAGTACTTC. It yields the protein CASSYVGEQETQYF.

CDR3 bases: TGTGCCAGCAGCTTTGGGGAGTCCCTGGGAACCCTCCACTTT. Amino acid sequence: CASSFGESLGTLHF. This chain joins TRBV5-5 and TRBJ1-6; unclear D gene. The CDR3 sequence is 14 residues long. Germline V gives CDR1 SGHKS, CDR2 YYEKEE (reference sequence). V lost 2 bases and J lost 14, with 17 bases in between. Combining the CDR3 with reference TRBV5-5 and TRBJ1-6 gives the whole variable domain DAGVTQSPTHLIKTRGQQVTLRCSPISGHKSVSWYQQVLGQGPQFIFQYYEKEERGRGNFPDRFSARQFPNYSSELNVNALLLGDSALYLCASSFGESLGTLHFGNGTRLTVT.

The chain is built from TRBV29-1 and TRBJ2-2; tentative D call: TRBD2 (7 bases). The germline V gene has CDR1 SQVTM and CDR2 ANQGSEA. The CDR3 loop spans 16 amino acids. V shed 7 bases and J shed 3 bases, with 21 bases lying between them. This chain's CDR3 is CSALRGGGTDTGELFF. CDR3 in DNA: TGCAGCGCGTTGAGGGGGGGCGGGACGGACACCGGGGAGCTGTTTTTT.

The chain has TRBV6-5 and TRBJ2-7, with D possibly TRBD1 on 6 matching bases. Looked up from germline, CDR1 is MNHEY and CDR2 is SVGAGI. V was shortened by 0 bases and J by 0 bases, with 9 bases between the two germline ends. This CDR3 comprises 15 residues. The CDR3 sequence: CASSYSDSDSYEQYF. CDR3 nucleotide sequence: TGTGCCAGCAGTTACTCGGACAGCGACTCCTACGAGCAGTACTTC.

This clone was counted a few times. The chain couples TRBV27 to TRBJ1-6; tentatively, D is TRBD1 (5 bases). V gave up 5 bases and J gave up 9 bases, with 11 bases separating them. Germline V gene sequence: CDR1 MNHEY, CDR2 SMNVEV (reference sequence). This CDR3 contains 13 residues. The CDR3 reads CASSMTAVSPLHF. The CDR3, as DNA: TGTGCCAGCAGTATGACAGCAGTTTCACCCCTCCACTTT.

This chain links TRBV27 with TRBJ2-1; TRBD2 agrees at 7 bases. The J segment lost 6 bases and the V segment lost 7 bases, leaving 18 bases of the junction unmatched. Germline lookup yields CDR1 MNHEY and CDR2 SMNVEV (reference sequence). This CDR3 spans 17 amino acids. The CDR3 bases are TGTGCCAGCACCCTACTGGGGGGGTGGGGCCAAGGCAATGAGCAGTTCTTC. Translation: CASTLLGGWGQGNEQFF.

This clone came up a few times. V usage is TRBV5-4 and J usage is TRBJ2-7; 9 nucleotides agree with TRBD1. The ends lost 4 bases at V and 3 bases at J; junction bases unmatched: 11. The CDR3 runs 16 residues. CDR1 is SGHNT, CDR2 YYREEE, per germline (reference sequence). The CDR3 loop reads CASSINPGQGNYEQYF. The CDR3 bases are TGTGCCAGCAGCATAAATCCGGGACAGGGAAACTACGAGCAGTACTTC.

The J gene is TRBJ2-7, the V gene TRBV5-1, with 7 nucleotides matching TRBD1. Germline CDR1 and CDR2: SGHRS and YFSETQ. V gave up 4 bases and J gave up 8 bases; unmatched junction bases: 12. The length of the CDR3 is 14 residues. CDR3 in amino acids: CASSRDSPPTKQYF. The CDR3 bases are TGCGCCAGCAGCCGGGACAGCCCTCCTACGAAGCAGTACTTC.

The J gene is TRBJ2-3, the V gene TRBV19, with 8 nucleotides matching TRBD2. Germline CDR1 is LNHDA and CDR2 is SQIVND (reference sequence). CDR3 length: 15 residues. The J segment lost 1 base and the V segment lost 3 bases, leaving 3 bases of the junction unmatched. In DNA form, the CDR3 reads TGTGCCAGTAGTATCCAAGCGGGGGGCACAGATACGCAGTATTTT. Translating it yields CASSIQAGGTDTQYF.

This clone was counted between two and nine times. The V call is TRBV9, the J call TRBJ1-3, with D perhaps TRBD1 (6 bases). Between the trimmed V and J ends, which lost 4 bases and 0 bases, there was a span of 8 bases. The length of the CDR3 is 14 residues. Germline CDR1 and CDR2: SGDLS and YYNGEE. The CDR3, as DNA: TGTGCCAGCAGCCGGACAGCCTCTGGAAACACCATATATTTT. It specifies CASSRTASGNTIYF.

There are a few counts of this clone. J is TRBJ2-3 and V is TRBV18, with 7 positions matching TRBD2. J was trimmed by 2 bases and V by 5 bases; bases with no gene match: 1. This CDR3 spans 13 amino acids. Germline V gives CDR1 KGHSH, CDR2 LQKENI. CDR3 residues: CASSGRDTDTQYF. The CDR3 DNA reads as TGTGCCAGCTCAGGGAGGGACACAGATACGCAGTATTTT.

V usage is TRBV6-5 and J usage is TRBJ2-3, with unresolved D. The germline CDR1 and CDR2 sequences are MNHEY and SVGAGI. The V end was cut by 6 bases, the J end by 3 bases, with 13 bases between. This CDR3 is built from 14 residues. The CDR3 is CASRSPLGTDTQYF. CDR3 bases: TGTGCCAGCAGAAGCCCTCTCGGGACAGATACGCAGTATTTT.

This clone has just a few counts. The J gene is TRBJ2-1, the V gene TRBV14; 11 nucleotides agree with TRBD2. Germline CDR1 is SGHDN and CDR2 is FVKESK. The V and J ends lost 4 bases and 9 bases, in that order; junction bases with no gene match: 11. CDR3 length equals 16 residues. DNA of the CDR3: TGTGCCAGCAGCCTATCCGGGACTAGCGGAAATGGTGAGCAGTTCTTC. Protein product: CASSLSGTSGNGEQFF.

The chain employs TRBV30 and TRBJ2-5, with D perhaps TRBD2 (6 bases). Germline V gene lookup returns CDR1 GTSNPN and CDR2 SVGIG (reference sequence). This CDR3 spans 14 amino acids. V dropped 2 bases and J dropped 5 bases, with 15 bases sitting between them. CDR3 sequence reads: CAWSPPGAGETQYF. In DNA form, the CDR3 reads TGTGCCTGGAGTCCTCCTGGCGCGGGGGAGACCCAGTACTTC.

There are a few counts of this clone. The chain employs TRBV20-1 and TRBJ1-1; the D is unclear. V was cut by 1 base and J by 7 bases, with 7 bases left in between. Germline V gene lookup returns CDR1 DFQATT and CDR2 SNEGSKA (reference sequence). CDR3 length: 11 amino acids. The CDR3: CSARGGIEAFF. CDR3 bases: TGCAGTGCTAGAGGAGGCATTGAAGCTTTCTTT.

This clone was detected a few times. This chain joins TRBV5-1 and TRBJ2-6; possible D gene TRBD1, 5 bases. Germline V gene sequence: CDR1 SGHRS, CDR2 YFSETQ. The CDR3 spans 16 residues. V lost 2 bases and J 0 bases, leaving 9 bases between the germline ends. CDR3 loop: CASSLMGLSGANVLTF. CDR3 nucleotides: TGCGCCAGCAGCTTAATGGGGCTCTCTGGGGCCAACGTCCTGACTTTC.

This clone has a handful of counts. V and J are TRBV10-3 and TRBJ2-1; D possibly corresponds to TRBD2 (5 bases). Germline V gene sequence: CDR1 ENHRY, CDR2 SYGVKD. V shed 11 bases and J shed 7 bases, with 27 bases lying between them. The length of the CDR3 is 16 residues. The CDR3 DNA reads TGTGCCGCCACTCGGGGTTCGGGAAGGGAAGGGAATGAGCAGTTCTTC. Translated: CAATRGSGREGNEQFF.

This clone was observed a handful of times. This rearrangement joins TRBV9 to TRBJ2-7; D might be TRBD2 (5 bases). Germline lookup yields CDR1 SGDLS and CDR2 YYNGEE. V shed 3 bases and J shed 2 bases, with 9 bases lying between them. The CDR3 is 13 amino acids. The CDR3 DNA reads TGTGCCAGCAGCGGCGGGTTTACCTACGAGCAGTACTTC. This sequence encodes CASSGGFTYEQYF.

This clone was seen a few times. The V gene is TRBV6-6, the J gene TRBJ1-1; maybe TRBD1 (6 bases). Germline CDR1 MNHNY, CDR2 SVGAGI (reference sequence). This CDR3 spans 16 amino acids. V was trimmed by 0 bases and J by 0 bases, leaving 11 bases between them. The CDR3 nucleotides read TGTGCCAGCAGTTACTCGGGAGGGGGGATGAACACTGAAGCTTTCTTT. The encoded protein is CASSYSGGGMNTEAFF.

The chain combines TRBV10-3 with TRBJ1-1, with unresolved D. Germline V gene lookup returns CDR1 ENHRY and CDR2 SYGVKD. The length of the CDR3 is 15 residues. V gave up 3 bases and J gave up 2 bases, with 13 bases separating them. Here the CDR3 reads CAISDVKQANTEAFF. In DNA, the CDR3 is TGTGCCATCAGTGACGTAAAGCAGGCCAACACTGAAGCTTTCTTT.

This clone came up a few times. CDR3 bases: TGTGCCAGCAGCTTAGGGGCGGGACAGGCCTATGGCTACACCTTC. It specifies CASSLGAGQAYGYTF. The gene calls are TRBV7-2 and TRBJ1-2; 8 bases match TRBD1. V trimming: 1 base; J trimming: 4 bases; junction bases outside the gene matches: 5. CDR3 length: 15 amino acids. Germline assignment: CDR1 SGHTA and CDR2 FQGNSA.

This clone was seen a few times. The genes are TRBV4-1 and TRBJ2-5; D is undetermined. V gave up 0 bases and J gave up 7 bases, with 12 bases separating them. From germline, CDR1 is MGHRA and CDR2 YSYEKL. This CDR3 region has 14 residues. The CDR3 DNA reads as TGCGCCAGCAGCCAAGATGGGCAGGAAGGGACCCAGTACTTC. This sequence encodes CASSQDGQEGTQYF.

CDR3 bases: TGTGCCAGCAGCCGCTCGGGGGTCACAGATACGCAGTATTTT. Translated, it gives CASSRSGVTDTQYF. V gene TRBV7-9 combines with J gene TRBJ2-3; the D gene is possibly TRBD2 (6 bases). This CDR3 is built from 14 residues. The germline V and J ends were trimmed by 5 bases and 2 bases, with 11 bases remaining between them. Germline CDR1 SEHNR, CDR2 FQNEAQ (reference sequence).

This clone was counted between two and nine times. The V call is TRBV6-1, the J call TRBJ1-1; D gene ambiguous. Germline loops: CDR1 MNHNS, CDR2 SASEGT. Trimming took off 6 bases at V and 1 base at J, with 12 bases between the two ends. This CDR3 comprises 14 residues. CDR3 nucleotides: TGTGCCAGCAGCCTGGTCAGCGGGAACACTGAAGCTTTCTTT. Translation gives CASSLVSGNTEAFF.

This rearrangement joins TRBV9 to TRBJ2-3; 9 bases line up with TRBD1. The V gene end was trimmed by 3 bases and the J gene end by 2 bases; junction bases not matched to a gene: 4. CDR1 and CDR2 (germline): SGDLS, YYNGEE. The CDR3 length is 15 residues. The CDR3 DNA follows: TGTGCCAGCAGCGACGGGACAGGGTACACAGATACGCAGTATTTT. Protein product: CASSDGTGYTDTQYF. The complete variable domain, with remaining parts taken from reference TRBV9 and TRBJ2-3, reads DSGVTQTPKHLITATGQRVTLRCSPRSGDLSVYWYQQSLDQGLQFLIQYYNGEERAKGNILERFSAQQFPDLHSELNLSSLELGDSALYFCASSDGTGYTDTQYFGPGTRLTVL.

The CDR3 loop is CASSLRAGGNTEAFF. CDR3 DNA: TGCGCCAGCAGCTTAAGGGCAGGGGGCAACACTGAAGCTTTCTTT. V and J are TRBV5-1 and TRBJ1-1, with 8 bases fitting TRBD1. The CDR3 loop spans 15 amino acids. Germline V CDR1 and CDR2: SGHRS, YFSETQ. V gave up 2 bases and J gave up 2 bases; unmatched junction bases: 5. The entire variable domain, with the rest obtained from reference TRBV5-1 and TRBJ1-1, is as follows: KAGVTQTPRYLIKTRGQQVTLSCSPISGHRSVSWYQQTPGQGLQFLFEYFSETQRNKGNFPGRFSGRQFSNSRSEMNVSTLELGDSALYLCASSLRAGGNTEAFFGQGTRLTVV.